The 3 T cell receptor beta chains listed next were all sequenced from one sample in a study of blood T cell repertoires in COVID-19. Sequencing used immunoSEQ multiplex PCR; TCRdb keeps in-frame clones, though not all of them. The table shows 240,000 or so clones, with roughly 80% occurring only once. The sample comprised peripheral blood. These receptors were collected from a woman between 18 and 29 years old with acute or convalescent COVID-19.

The count of this clone is one. The V gene is TRBV2, the J gene TRBJ2-2, with D hard to call. CDR1 is SNHLY and CDR2 is FYNNEI in the germline V gene. The CDR3 contains 11 residues. Deletions cut 6 bases from V and 8 bases from J, with 7 bases between. The CDR3, as DNA: TGTGCCAGCAGACAGACAGGGGAGCTGTTTTTT. It is translated as CASRQTGELFF.

The chain is built from TRBV4-3 and TRBJ2-7; a possible D gene is TRBD1 (6 bases). Per germline, CDR1 LGHNA and CDR2 YSLEER. V shed 4 bases and J shed 1 base, with 11 bases lying between them. The CDR3 has 14 amino acids. CDR3 sequence (DNA): TGCGCCAGCAGCCCCCGGGACACTTCCTACGAGCAGTACTTC. Translation: CASSPRDTSYEQYF.

The chain has TRBV18 and TRBJ1-2; TRBD1 agrees at 9 bases. Germline CDR1 and CDR2: KGHSH and LQKENI. J gave up 8 bases and V 3 bases, and 4 bases lay outside the gene matches. The length of the CDR3 is 13 residues. For the CDR3, the DNA is TGTGCCAGCTCACCCCGGGACAGGGCAGGCTACACCTTC. Residues: CASSPRDRAGYTF.